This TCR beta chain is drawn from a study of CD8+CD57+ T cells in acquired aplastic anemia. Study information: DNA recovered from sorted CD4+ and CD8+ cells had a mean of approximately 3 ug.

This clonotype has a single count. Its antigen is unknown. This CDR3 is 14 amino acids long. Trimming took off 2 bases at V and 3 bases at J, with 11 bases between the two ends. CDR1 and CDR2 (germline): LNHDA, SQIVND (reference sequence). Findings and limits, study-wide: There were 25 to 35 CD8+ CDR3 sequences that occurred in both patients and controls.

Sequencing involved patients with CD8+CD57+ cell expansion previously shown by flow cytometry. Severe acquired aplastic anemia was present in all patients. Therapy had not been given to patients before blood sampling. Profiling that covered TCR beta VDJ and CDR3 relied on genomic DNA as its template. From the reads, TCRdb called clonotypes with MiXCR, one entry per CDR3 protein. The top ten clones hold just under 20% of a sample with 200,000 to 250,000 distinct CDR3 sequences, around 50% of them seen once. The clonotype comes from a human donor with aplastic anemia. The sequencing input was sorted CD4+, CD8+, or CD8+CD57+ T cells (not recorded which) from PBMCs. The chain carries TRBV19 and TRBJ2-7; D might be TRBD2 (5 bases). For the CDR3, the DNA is TGTGCCAGTAGTATAACAACGGGGTTCTACGAGCAGTACTTC. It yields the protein CASSITTGFYEQYF.